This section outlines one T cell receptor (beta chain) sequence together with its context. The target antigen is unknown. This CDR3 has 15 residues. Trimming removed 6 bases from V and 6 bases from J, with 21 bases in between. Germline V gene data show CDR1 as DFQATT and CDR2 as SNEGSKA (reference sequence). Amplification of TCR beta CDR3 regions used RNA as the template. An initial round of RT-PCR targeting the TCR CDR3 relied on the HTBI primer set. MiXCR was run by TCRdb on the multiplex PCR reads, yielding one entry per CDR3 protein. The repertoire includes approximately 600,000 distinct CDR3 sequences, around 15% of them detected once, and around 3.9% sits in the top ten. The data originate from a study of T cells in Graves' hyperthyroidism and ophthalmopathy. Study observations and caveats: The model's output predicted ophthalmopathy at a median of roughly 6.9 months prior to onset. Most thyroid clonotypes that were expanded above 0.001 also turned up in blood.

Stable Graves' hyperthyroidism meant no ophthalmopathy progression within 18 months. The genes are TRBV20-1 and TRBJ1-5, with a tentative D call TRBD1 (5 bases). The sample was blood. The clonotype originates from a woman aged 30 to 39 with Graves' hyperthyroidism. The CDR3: CSATSGDGPGQPQHF. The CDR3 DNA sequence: TGCAGTGCCACTAGCGGGGACGGCCCAGGTCAGCCCCAGCATTTT.